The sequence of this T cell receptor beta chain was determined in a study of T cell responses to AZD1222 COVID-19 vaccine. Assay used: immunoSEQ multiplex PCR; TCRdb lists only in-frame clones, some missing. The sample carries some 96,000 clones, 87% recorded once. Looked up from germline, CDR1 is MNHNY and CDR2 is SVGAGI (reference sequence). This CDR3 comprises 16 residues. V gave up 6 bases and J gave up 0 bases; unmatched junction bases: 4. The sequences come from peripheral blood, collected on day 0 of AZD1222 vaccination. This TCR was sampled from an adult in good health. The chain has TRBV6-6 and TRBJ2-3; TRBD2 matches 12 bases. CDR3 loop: CASRLAGGSSTDTQYF. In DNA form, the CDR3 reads TGTGCCAGCAGGCTAGCGGGAGGGTCTAGCACAGATACGCAGTATTTT.